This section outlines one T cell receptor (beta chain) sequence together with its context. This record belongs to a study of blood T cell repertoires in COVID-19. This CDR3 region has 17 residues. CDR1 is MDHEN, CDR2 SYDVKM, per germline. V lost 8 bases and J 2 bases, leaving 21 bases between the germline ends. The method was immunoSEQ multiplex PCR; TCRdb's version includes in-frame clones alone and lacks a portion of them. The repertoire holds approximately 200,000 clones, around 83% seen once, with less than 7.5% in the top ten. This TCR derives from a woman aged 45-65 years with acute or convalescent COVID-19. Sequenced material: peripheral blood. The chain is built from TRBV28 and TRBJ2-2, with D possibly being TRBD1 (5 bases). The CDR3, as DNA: TGTGCCAGCCGGTTGACAGATAGAATTATAAACACCGGGGAGCTGTTTTTT. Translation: CASRLTDRIINTGELFF.